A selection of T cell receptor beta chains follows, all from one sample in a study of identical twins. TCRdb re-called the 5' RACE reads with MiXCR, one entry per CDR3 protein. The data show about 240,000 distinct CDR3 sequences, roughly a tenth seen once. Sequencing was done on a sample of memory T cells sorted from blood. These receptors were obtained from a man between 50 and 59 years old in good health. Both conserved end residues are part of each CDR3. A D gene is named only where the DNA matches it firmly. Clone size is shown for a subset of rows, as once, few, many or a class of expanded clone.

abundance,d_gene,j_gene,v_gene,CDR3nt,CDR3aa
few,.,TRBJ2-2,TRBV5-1,TGCGCCAGCAGTAGGGCCTTAGGGGACACCGGGGAGCTGTTTTTT,CASSRALGDTGELFF
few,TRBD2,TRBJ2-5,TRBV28,TGTGCCAGCAGTTTATGGCGGGAGTCCCAAGAGACCCAGTACTTC,CASSLWRESQETQYF
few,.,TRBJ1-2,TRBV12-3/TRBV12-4,TGTGCCAGCAGAGACCGACGGACAACTAACTATGGCTACACCTTC,CASRDRRTTNYGYTF
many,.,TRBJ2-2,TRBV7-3,TGTGCCAGCAGCTTGGATCGCACCGGGGAGCTGTTTTTT,CASSLDRTGELFF
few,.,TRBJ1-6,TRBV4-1,TGCGCCAGCAGCCAAGTCGGGCTAGGGGATAATTCACCCCTCCACTTT,CASSQVGLGDNSPLHF
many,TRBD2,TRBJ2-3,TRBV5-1,TGCGCCAGCAGCAAAGCCGGGACTAGCGGGGGGGCCGCAGATACGCAGTATTTT,CASSKAGTSGGAADTQYF
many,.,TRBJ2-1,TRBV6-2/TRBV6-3,TGTGCCAGCAGTACTACACAGTGGGGTGGCTACAATGAGCAGTTCTTC,CASSTTQWGGYNEQFF
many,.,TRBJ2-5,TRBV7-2,TGTGCCAGCAGCCTGCGGGGCAATAGCGGCCAAGAGACCCAGTACTTC,CASSLRGNSGQETQYF
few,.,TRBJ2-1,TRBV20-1,TGCAGTGCTAGAGGCGCATCAGGGGAGGGGTATGGGGCTAGACTTTACAATGAGCAGTTCTTC,CSARGASGEGYGARLYNEQFF
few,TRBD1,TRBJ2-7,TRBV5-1,TGCGCCAGCAGCTTGATGTCCCGGGACAGTCTGTACTTC,CASSLMSRDSLYF
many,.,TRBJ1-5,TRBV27,TGTGCCAGCAGGGCAGGAGGTTATAGCAATCAGCCCCAGCATTTT,CASRAGGYSNQPQHF
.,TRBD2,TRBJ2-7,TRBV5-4,TGTGCTTACAATCGGGCGGGAGATATCGAGCAGTACTTC,CAYNRAGDIEQYF